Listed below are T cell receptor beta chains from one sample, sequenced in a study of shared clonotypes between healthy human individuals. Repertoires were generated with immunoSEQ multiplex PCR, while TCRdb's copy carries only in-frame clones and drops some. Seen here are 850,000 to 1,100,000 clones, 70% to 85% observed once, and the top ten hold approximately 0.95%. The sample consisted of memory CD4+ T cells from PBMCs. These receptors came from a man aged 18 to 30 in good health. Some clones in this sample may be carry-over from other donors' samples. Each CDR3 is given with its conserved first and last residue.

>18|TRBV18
CASSQNPGTDPPADTQYF
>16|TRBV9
CASSVRGASPTGELFF
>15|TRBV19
CASSELGANTGELFF
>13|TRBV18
CASSPSGTDTQYF
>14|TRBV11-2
CASSLVGGNTEAFF
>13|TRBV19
CASSIGREETQYF
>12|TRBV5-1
CASSSTSLEQYF
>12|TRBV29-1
CSVEQGAETQYF
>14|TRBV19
CASTVAATYNEQFF
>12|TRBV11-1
CASSFLAAEQFF
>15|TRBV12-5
CASAPSQGGVTEAFF
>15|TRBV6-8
CASRQEWSSYNEQFF
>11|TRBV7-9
CAEAGTGELFF
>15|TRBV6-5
CASSYSRGPPETQYF
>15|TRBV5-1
CASSLLGQGQETQYF
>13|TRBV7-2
CASSLFQKYGYTF
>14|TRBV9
CASSSRGVYNEQFF
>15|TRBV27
CASSPSRGLHQPQHF
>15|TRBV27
CASSLSVNLNYGYTF
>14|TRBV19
CASSIGRSGNTIYF
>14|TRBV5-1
CASSLGQGWTEAFF
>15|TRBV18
CASSPRQGDTGELFF
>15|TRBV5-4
CASSSAGTFHYEQYF
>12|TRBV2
CASSYSSYEQYF
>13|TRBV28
CASSLQGETEAFF
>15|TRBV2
CASSLLAGGGETQYF
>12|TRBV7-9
CASSLQRLGYTF
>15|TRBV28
CATALRGFSYSPLHF
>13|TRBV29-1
CSAGVRIQETQYF
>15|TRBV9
CASSVGERASYEQYF
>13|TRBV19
CASARTENTEAFF
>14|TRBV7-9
CASREGGLGHGYTF
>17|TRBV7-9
CASSLGSTAGAAGELFF
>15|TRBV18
CASSAGQGAPYEQYF
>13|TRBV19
CASNRDRGYGYTF
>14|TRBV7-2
CASSLFGGRMAGVF
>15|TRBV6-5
CASSYSLAGVETQYF
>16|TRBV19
CASTGVRRGQDTEAFF
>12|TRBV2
CASSDEGDTQYF
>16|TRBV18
CASSPGNTGRNEKLFF
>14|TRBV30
CALGPSGSADTQYF
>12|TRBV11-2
CASSVGGHEQYF
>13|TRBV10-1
CASSRGGMTEAFF
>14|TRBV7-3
CASSPTGQGEGYTF
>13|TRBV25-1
CASSEAGGNIQYF
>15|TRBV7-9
CASSLWGADNEKLFF
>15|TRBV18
CASSPSGSSYNEQFF
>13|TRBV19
CASSTVVSAEAFF
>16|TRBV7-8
CASSPPTSGRTGELFF
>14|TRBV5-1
CASSPSSGNQPQHF
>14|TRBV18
CASSPGTLGYEQYF
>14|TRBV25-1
CASSEFRVGNTIYF
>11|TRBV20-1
CSARDNYEQYF